This T cell receptor (beta chain) was captured in a study of T cell responses to AZD1222 COVID-19 vaccine. Study-level results: Baseline antibody screening turned up just a handful of seropositive AZD1222 recipients. Reports say nearly half of spike-specific TCRs go after unmutated variant regions. In a largely white British group with more females than males, clonal diversity was possibly underestimated.

Assay: immunoSEQ multiplex PCR; the TCRdb copy retains only in-frame clones and omits some. The repertoire has around 120,000 clones, roughly nine tenths of them found once; the top ten carry 28%. In the case of this clone: Its specificity is unknown.

CDR1 KGHDR and CDR2 SFDVKD come from the germline V gene. The CDR3 consists of 16 residues. The junction had 3 bases not matched to a gene; V was cut back by 4 bases and J by 4 bases. Source: peripheral blood, taken on day 0 of AZD1222 vaccination. The chain recombines TRBV24-1 with TRBJ2-1; 13 nucleotides match TRBD2. The clonotype originates from an adult in good health. The CDR3 reads CATSDPTSGRYNEQFF. In DNA, the CDR3 is TGTGCCACCAGTGACCCGACTAGCGGGAGGTACAATGAGCAGTTCTTC.